These T cell receptor beta chains were read from a single sample in a study of graft-versus-host responses after intestinal transplantation. Their target antigens are unknown. TCRdb's copy holds only in-frame clones and misses some; the assay was immunoSEQ multiplex PCR. The sample lists about 120,000 clones, roughly 91% occurring once. The material sequenced was unstimulated CD4+ T cells sorted from spleen or lymph node cells, taken before intestinal transplant. These receptors all come from a human donor who received an intestinal transplant. Each CDR3 is given with its conserved first and last residue. The D gene is left open where the match is weak. Only some rows state a clone size, as once, few, many or a class for expanded clones.

d_gene	v_gene	j_gene	abundance	CDR3nt	CDR3aa
TRBD1	TRBV6-6	TRBJ2-7	-	TGTGCCAGCAGTTGGGAAGGGGGCGCCGAGCAGTACTTC	CASSWEGGAEQYF
TRBD2	TRBV14	TRBJ2-7	-	TGTGCCAGCAGCCAAGGGACTAGCGGGAGATACTACGAGCAGTACTTC	CASSQGTSGRYYEQYF
TRBD2	TRBV5-8	TRBJ2-1	-	TGTGCCAGCAGGACTAGCGGGAGATCCTACAATGAGCAGTTCTTC	CASRTSGRSYNEQFF
-	TRBV19	TRBJ1-1	-	TGTGCCAGTAGGATAAACACTGAAGCTTTCTTT	CASRINTEAFF
-	TRBV20-1	TRBJ1-1	-	TGCAGTGCCGGAGGCCACACTGAAGCTTTCTTT	CSAGGHTEAFF
TRBD2	TRBV5-1	TRBJ2-2	-	TGCGCCAGCAGCCCCAGACTAGCGGGCTACACCGGGGAGCTGTTTTTT	CASSPRLAGYTGELFF
-	TRBV28	TRBJ1-1	-	TGTGCCAGCAGTCTTACAGGGTCCACTGAAGCTTTCTTT	CASSLTGSTEAFF
TRBD2	TRBV6-5	TRBJ2-2	-	TGTGCCAGCAGTTTACTAGCGGGAGGGCCGTCCGGGGAGCTGTTTTTT	CASSLLAGGPSGELFF
TRBD1	TRBV11-2	TRBJ1-4	once	TGTGCCAGCGGTGGACAGGGGACTAATGAAAAACTGTTTTTT	CASGGQGTNEKLFF
-	TRBV28	TRBJ2-2	-	TGTGCCAGCGGGGAGAACACCGGGGAGCTGTTTTTT	CASGENTGELFF
-	TRBV27	TRBJ2-1	-	TGTGCCAGCAGCCTTAATTGGGACTCTCCGGCGTTCTTC	CASSLNWDSPAFF
-	TRBV29-1	TRBJ2-5	-	TGCAGCGTTTCTCGCCCCGGGTTGGAGACCCAGTACTTC	CSVSRPGLETQYF
-	TRBV7-6	TRBJ1-5	once	TGTGCCAGCAGCTTAGAGGCGGGGTTAAATCAGCCCCAGCATTTT	CASSLEAGLNQPQHF
TRBD2	TRBV7-9	TRBJ2-2	-	TGTGCCAGCAGCCAGGGACTAGCGGGAGTCGGGGACACCGGGGAGCTGTTTTTT	CASSQGLAGVGDTGELFF
TRBD2	TRBV30	TRBJ2-3	once	TGTGCCTGGAGTGGAGTCACTAGCGGGAGACATACGCAGTATTTT	CAWSGVTSGRHTQYF
-	TRBV25-1	TRBJ1-3	-	TGTGCCAGCAGTGAAGGGGGCCTGGTCTCTGGAAACACCATATATTTT	CASSEGGLVSGNTIYF
-	TRBV27	TRBJ2-3	-	TGTGCCAGCAGTTTGGGACTCTCTGGCTCAGATACGCAGTATTTT	CASSLGLSGSDTQYF
TRBD2	TRBV28	TRBJ2-7	-	TGTGCCAGCAGTTTATTACGGACTAGCGGGATAACCCACGAGCAGTACTTC	CASSLLRTSGITHEQYF
-	TRBV6-5	TRBJ1-5	-	TGTGCCAGCAGTTACGAGACTCCAGCCGTTGGGCCCCAGCATTTT	CASSYETPAVGPQHF
-	TRBV5-1	TRBJ2-7	-	TGCGCCAGCAGCTCGTTGACGACCGAGCAGTACTTC	CASSSLTTEQYF
TRBD2	TRBV14	TRBJ2-5	-	TGTGCCAGCAGCCAAGGGAGGACTAGCGGAAAGACCCAGTACTTC	CASSQGRTSGKTQYF
-	TRBV2	TRBJ1-2	-	TGTGCCAGCGACGGGACGGCCCGTGGCTACACCTTC	CASDGTARGYTF